This T cell receptor (beta chain) was recovered during a study of CD8 T cells in Susac syndrome. RNA in amounts of roughly 0.5 to 1 ug was reverse transcribed with random hexamers. TCRdb reprocessed the immunoSEQ multiplex PCR reads via MiXCR and lists one record per CDR3 protein. The table has about 300,000 distinct CDR3 sequences, approximately 91% seen once; the top ten hold approximately 0.18%. The clonotype comes from a human donor with multiple sclerosis. The sequenced sample consisted of CD8+ T cells from PBMCs.

CDR3 amino acids: CASSYTSPTVLHYNEQFF. In DNA form, the CDR3 reads TGTGCCAGCAGCTATACTAGCCCGACAGTTCTCCACTACAATGAGCAGTTCTTC. This rearrangement joins TRBV5-6 to TRBJ2-1; TRBD2 is a possible D gene (6 bases). Between the trimmed V and J ends, which lost 3 bases and 3 bases, there was a span of 22 bases. The germline gives CDR1 SGHDT, CDR2 YYEEEE. The CDR3 runs to 18 residues.